The 17 T cell receptor beta chains in this list originate from one sample, sequenced in a study of cytomegalovirus exposure and HLA in healthy donors. Researchers ran the PCR with 60 Vbeta and 13 Jbeta primers. Only in-frame clones appear in the TCRdb table, and some are missing; sequencing was by immunoSEQ multiplex PCR. The data show 89,000 or so clones, 84% seen once. The sample was PBMCs. These TCRs come from a woman younger than 30 in good health and CMV-seropositive.

CDR3 loop: CASSLGSSTDSNQPQHF. For the CDR3, the DNA is TGTGCCAGCAGCTTAGGATCGTCAACAGATAGCAATCAGCCCCAGCATTTT. V and J are TRBV7-9 and TRBJ1-5, with D unresolved. The V gene's germline CDR1 is SEHNR and CDR2 FQNEAQ (reference sequence). The CDR3 spans 17 residues. V was cut by 1 base and J by 0 bases, with 13 bases left in between.

This clone has just one count. V usage is TRBV7-3 and J usage is TRBJ1-1; D gene uncertain. The CDR3 covers 13 residues. The germline V gene encodes CDR1 SGHTA and CDR2 FQGTGA. V was pared by 3 bases and J by 9 bases, with 14 bases between. CDR3 sequence: CASSLAGNNKAFF. The CDR3 nucleotides read TGTGCCAGCAGCTTGGCGGGGAACAATAAAGCTTTCTTT.

This clone was observed a handful of times. The genes are TRBV6-5 and TRBJ1-1; 7 bases are a match to TRBD1. Germline-derived CDR1 and CDR2 are MNHEY and SVGAGI. There are 14 residues in the CDR3. V lost 6 bases and J lost 7; bases outside the gene matches: 11. The CDR3 DNA sequence: TGTGCCAGCAGAACCATGACAGGGTGGGGTGAAGCTTTCTTT. Amino acid sequence: CASRTMTGWGEAFF.

This clone was counted once. The chain carries TRBV11-1 and TRBJ2-1; D is unclear. The germline V gene has CDR1 SGHAT and CDR2 FQDESV (reference sequence). The V and J ends lost 3 bases and 9 bases respectively, with 9 bases between them. This CDR3 region has 12 residues. CDR3 region: CASSFASGEQFF. DNA of the CDR3: TGTGCCAGCAGCTTTGCATCCGGTGAGCAGTTCTTC.

The V and J genes are TRBV5-1 and TRBJ2-7, with TRBD2 matching 8 bases. CDR3 length: 14 amino acids. CDR1 and CDR2 (germline): SGHRS, YFSETQ. With V trimmed by 4 bases and J by 5 bases, 8 bases remained unmatched. CDR3 residues: CASSAGLGGDEQYF. The CDR3 DNA reads TGCGCCAGCAGCGCGGGACTAGGGGGGGACGAGCAGTACTTC.

The sample holds many counts of this clone. The chain carries TRBV5-4 and TRBJ2-7, with a tentative D call TRBD1 (6 bases). With 9 bases removed from V and 5 bases from J, the gap between germline ends came to 18 bases. Per the germline V gene, CDR1 is SGHNT and CDR2 is YYREEE (reference sequence). The CDR3 contains 13 residues. In nucleotides, the CDR3 is TGTGCCACAGGACGTCAGGGGAGCGACGAGCAGTACTTC. It yields the protein CATGRQGSDEQYF. Full variable domain (outside the CDR3, taken from reference TRBV5-4 and TRBJ2-7): ETGVTQSPTHLIKTRGQQVTLRCSSQSGHNTVSWYQQALGQGPQFIFQYYREEENGRGNFPPRFSGLQFPNYSSELNVNALELDDSALYLCATGRQGSDEQYFGPGTRLTVT.

This clone was picked up a small number of times. V usage is TRBV27 and J usage is TRBJ1-1; TRBD1 matches at 9 bases. The CDR3 runs 14 residues. Looked up from germline, CDR1 is MNHEY and CDR2 is SMNVEV (reference sequence). After removal of 6 bases from V and 7 bases from J, the junction contained 9 bases not matched to a gene. For the CDR3, the DNA is TGTGCCAGCAGGAGGGGGACAGGGAGGGATGAAGCTTTCTTT. Translation gives CASRRGTGRDEAFF.

This chain joins TRBV27 and TRBJ2-7, with 8 bases that match TRBD1. The CDR3 covers 15 residues. Germline assignment: CDR1 MNHEY and CDR2 SMNVEV (reference sequence). The ends lost 4 bases at V and 0 bases at J; junction bases unmatched: 5. The CDR3 DNA reads TGTGCCAGCAGTTCAGGACAGGGAGGCTCCTACGAGCAGTACTTC. It translates to CASSSGQGGSYEQYF.

The V gene is TRBV5-4, the J gene TRBJ2-5; TRBD1 agrees at 8 bases. In germline, CDR1 is SGHNT, CDR2 YYREEE (reference sequence). The CDR3 runs to 15 residues. V dropped 5 bases and J dropped 0; count of bases not matched to a gene: 6. The CDR3 nucleotides are TGTGCCAGCAGAGGACAGGGTGGGTACCAAGAGACCCAGTACTTC. Its protein product is CASRGQGGYQETQYF.

This sequence joins TRBV2 and TRBJ1-4, with TRBD1 matching 8 bases. Germline loops: CDR1 SNHLY, CDR2 FYNNEI. The CDR3 covers 16 residues. V lost 6 bases to trimming and J lost 4 bases; unmatched junction nucleotides: 10. CDR3 in amino acids: CASRSLTGGHNEKLFF. In DNA form, the CDR3 reads TGTGCCAGCAGATCCTTAACAGGGGGTCATAATGAAAAACTGTTTTTT.

This chain joins TRBV7-8 and TRBJ2-4; 10 nucleotides agree with TRBD2. The CDR3 extends over 18 amino acids. Germline CDR1 reads SGHVS; CDR2 reads FQNEAQ. V was pared by 4 bases and J by 0 bases, with 9 bases of the junction left unmatched. In nucleotides, the CDR3 is TGTGCCAGCAGCTCCCCATCACTAGCGGGACTAGCCAAAAACATTCAGTACTTC. Translation gives CASSSPSLAGLAKNIQYF.

This sequence joins TRBV9 and TRBJ2-3, with D tentatively TRBD1 (6 bases). V was pared by 2 bases and J by 1 base, with 8 bases between. The CDR3 loop spans 14 amino acids. Germline V gives CDR1 SGDLS, CDR2 YYNGEE. CDR3 sequence reads: CASSVGQRTDTQYF. CDR3 DNA: TGTGCCAGCAGCGTCGGACAGCGCACAGATACGCAGTATTTT. The full variable domain, its missing parts supplied by reference TRBV9 and TRBJ2-3, is DSGVTQTPKHLITATGQRVTLRCSPRSGDLSVYWYQQSLDQGLQFLIQYYNGEERAKGNILERFSAQQFPDLHSELNLSSLELGDSALYFCASSVGQRTDTQYFGPGTRLTVL.

Only a few counts were recorded for this clone. An end of the junction does not agree with germline; a read error may underlie this. The chain recombines TRBV7-2 with TRBJ1-3; the D gene is possibly TRBD1 (5 bases). Per germline, CDR1 SGHTA and CDR2 FQGNSA. CDR3 length equals 12 residues. The CDR3 nucleotides read TGTGCCAGCAGCTTAATGGGGCAGGCCGTTAGTTTT. The encoded protein is CASSLMGQAVSF.

The V and J genes are TRBV11-2 and TRBJ2-5; D is undetermined. Trimming removed 10 bases at V and 4 bases at J, with 13 bases between. Per germline, CDR1 SGHAT and CDR2 FQNNGV. This CDR3 is 12 amino acids long. CDR3 nucleotide sequence: TGTGCCACCCGCGGTGGTCGAGAGACCCAGTACTTC. This encodes CATRGGRETQYF.

This chain connects TRBV4-2 to TRBJ2-5; 11 bases line up with TRBD2. The germline CDR1 and CDR2 sequences are LGHNA and YNFKEQ. The V gene end was trimmed by 0 bases and the J gene end by 7 bases; junction bases not matched to a gene: 7. This CDR3 has 16 residues. CDR3: CASSQDRLAGGGTQYF. The CDR3 DNA reads TGTGCCAGCAGCCAAGACCGCCTAGCGGGGGGCGGGACCCAGTACTTC.

The V and J genes are TRBV4-1 and TRBJ1-2; 11 bases align to TRBD1. This CDR3 is 16 amino acids long. With V trimmed by 3 bases and J by 7 bases, 10 bases remained unmatched. Germline V lookup: CDR1 MGHRA, CDR2 YSYEKL. The CDR3 spells CASSHRRGQGASGYTF. CDR3 sequence (DNA): TGCGCCAGCAGCCATCGAAGAGGACAGGGGGCGAGTGGCTACACCTTC.

This sequence joins TRBV18 and TRBJ1-1; no clear D. CDR1 is KGHSH, CDR2 LQKENI, per germline. Trimming left V 3 bases short and J 6 bases short, with 11 bases between. The CDR3 covers 13 residues. CDR3 region: CASSPIDIAEAFF. DNA of the CDR3: TGTGCCAGCTCACCCATCGACATAGCTGAAGCTTTCTTT.